A single sample gave rise to the 18 T cell receptor beta chains below, sequenced in a study of blood T cell repertoires in COVID-19. The repertoire was sequenced with immunoSEQ multiplex PCR; TCRdb's copy has only in-frame clones and lacks some. The sample yields approximately 180,000 clones, approximately 79% seen once. Sequencing was done on a sample of peripheral blood. Receptor source: a woman in her seventies with acute or convalescent COVID-19.

This chain connects TRBV30 to TRBJ2-6; a possible D gene is TRBD1 (6 bases). This CDR3 spans 15 amino acids. The germline V gene encodes CDR1 GTSNPN and CDR2 SVGIG (reference sequence). Trimming shortened V by 0 bases and J by 1 base, and 7 bases separated the two germline ends. In nucleotides, the CDR3 is TGTGCCTGGAGTGTAGGGGGTTCTGGGGCCAACGTCCTGACTTTC. Residues: CAWSVGGSGANVLTF. The full variable domain, in which reference TRBV30 and TRBJ2-6 provide the parts outside the CDR3, is SQTIHQWPATLVQPVGSPLSLECTVEGTSNPNLYWYRQAAGRGLQLLFYSVGIGQISSEVPQNLSASRPQDRQFILSSKKLLLSDSGFYLCAWSVGGSGANVLTFGAGSRLTVL.

V usage is TRBV6-2 or TRBV6-3 and J usage is TRBJ1-2; 9 nucleotides align to TRBD1. V lost 6 bases, J lost 3 bases, and 8 bases stayed unmatched. The CDR3 has 15 amino acids. CDR1 and CDR2 from the germline V gene are MNHEY and SVGEGT. The CDR3 loop is CASSRTGGEDYGYTF. CDR3 bases: TGTGCCAGCAGCCGCACAGGGGGCGAGGACTATGGCTACACCTTC.

In its sample, this clone was seen once. The J gene is TRBJ1-5, the V gene TRBV3-1 (or the pseudogene TRBV3-2); tentative D call: TRBD1 (5 bases). CDR3 length equals 16 residues. Germline V lookup: CDR1 LGHDT, CDR2 YNNKEL (reference sequence). The V end was cut by 1 base, the J end by 2 bases, with 12 bases between. CDR3 protein: CASSQGGGKGNQPQHF. In DNA form, the CDR3 reads TGTGCCAGCAGCCAAGGGGGGGGGAAGGGCAATCAGCCCCAGCATTTT.

The rearrangement joins TRBV3-1 (or the pseudogene TRBV3-2) to TRBJ1-2; tentatively, D is TRBD1 (5 bases). Germline V gives CDR1 LGHDT, CDR2 YNNKEL (reference sequence). This CDR3 is built from 14 residues. V was trimmed by 1 base and J by 7 bases, leaving 13 bases between them. The CDR3 DNA reads TGTGCCAGCAGCCAAGGGCCCAAGCAGGGTGGCTACACCTTC. It translates to CASSQGPKQGGYTF.

This clone came up once. V usage is TRBV6-5 and J usage is TRBJ2-7; TRBD1 aligns across 10 bases. The CDR3 sequence is 13 residues long. V was clipped by 7 bases and J by 5 bases; unmatched bases: 5. Germline V lookup: CDR1 MNHEY, CDR2 SVGAGI. CDR3 sequence: CASNDRGHDEQYF. In DNA form, the CDR3 reads TGTGCCAGCAACGACAGGGGGCACGACGAGCAGTACTTC.

This chain connects TRBV2 to TRBJ2-5; 9 nucleotides match TRBD2. Trimming took 2 bases from V and 0 from J; bases not matched to a gene: 1. This CDR3 spans 15 amino acids. CDR1 is SNHLY, CDR2 FYNNEI, per germline. Here the CDR3 reads CASSELAGNQETQYF. The DNA for the CDR3 is TGTGCCAGCAGTGAACTAGCGGGGAACCAAGAGACCCAGTACTTC.

The V and J genes are TRBV13 and TRBJ2-3; D gene uncertain. This CDR3 has 13 residues. Germline V gives CDR1 PRHDT, CDR2 FYEKMQ (reference sequence). The germline V and J ends were trimmed by 4 bases and 1 base, with 6 bases remaining between them. CDR3 DNA sequence: TGTGCCAGCAGCTCCACTGGCACAGATACGCAGTATTTT. Translation: CASSSTGTDTQYF.

The chain couples TRBV19 to TRBJ1-1; the D is unclear. The CDR3 loop spans 14 amino acids. The V and J ends lost 7 bases and 0 bases respectively, with 12 bases between them. Germline V gene sequence: CDR1 LNHDA, CDR2 SQIVND (reference sequence). CDR3 DNA: TGTGCCAGTACTCAGAGGTTGGTGAACACTGAAGCTTTCTTT. Its translation is CASTQRLVNTEAFF.

V is TRBV28 and J is TRBJ1-1; a possible D gene is TRBD1 (5 bases). The CDR3 has 14 amino acids. Germline V gene sequence: CDR1 MDHEN, CDR2 SYDVKM. The V end was cut by 8 bases, the J end by 1 base, with 14 bases between. Here the CDR3 DNA reads TGTGCCAGCCGAGTGGGAGGACAGAACACTGAAGCTTTCTTT. It encodes CASRVGGQNTEAFF.

The chain links TRBV3-1 (or the pseudogene TRBV3-2) to TRBJ2-7; unclear D gene. CDR1 LGHDT and CDR2 YNNKEL come from the germline V gene (reference sequence). The V gene lost 1 base and the J gene lost 3 bases, with 7 bases spanning the gap. CDR3 size: 13 residues. CDR3 loop: CASSQGARYEQYF. The CDR3 DNA reads as TGTGCCAGCAGCCAAGGGGCCCGCTACGAGCAGTACTTC.

The rearrangement links TRBV6-5 to TRBJ2-5, with D possibly TRBD2 on 5 matching bases. The V end was cut by 6 bases, the J end by 3 bases, with 17 bases between. Germline V gene lookup returns CDR1 MNHEY and CDR2 SVGAGI. The CDR3 consists of 15 residues. The CDR3 spells CASREELDGKETQYF. The CDR3 DNA is TGTGCCAGCAGGGAGGAACTGGACGGGAAAGAGACCCAGTACTTC.

The chain carries TRBV19 and TRBJ2-1; possibly TRBD1 for D (6 bases). Germline V gene lookup returns CDR1 LNHDA and CDR2 SQIVND (reference sequence). V shed 5 bases and J shed 0 bases, with 11 bases lying between them. The CDR3 consists of 15 residues. The CDR3 DNA reads TGTGCCAGTAGTGGGGGCCGGAGCTCCTACAATGAGCAGTTCTTC. Its protein is CASSGGRSSYNEQFF.

In regard to this clone: Other DNA sequences in this specimen translate into the identical CDR3. The chain couples TRBV5-1 to TRBJ2-3; the match to TRBD2 covers 13 bases. The junction had 1 base not matched to a gene; V was cut back by 0 bases and J by 0 bases. The CDR3 spans 17 residues. Germline V lookup: CDR1 SGHRS, CDR2 YFSETQ. This CDR3 reads CASSLGLAGGSTDTQYF. The CDR3 DNA follows: TGCGCCAGCAGCTTGGGACTAGCGGGAGGAAGCACAGATACGCAGTATTTT.

V and J are TRBV27 and TRBJ2-1; tentative D call: TRBD1 (5 bases). Trimming pared 3 bases from V and 4 bases from J, leaving 22 bases between. The CDR3 is 18 amino acids. CDR1 is MNHEY, CDR2 SMNVEV, per germline (reference sequence). The CDR3 bases are TGTGCCAGCAGTTTTGGGTATCAGGGTTCGACTCCTTACAATGAGCAGTTCTTC. Protein product: CASSFGYQGSTPYNEQFF.

This chain connects TRBV4-1 to TRBJ1-1, with TRBD1 as a possible D gene (5 bases). This CDR3 contains 16 residues. The ends were cut back, 0 bases at V and 3 bases at J, with 14 bases in the middle. Germline V gene lookup returns CDR1 MGHRA and CDR2 YSYEKL. This chain's CDR3 is CASSQEGSGAHTEAFF. CDR3 coding DNA: TGCGCCAGCAGCCAAGAAGGAAGCGGGGCACACACTGAAGCTTTCTTT.

The V gene is TRBV6-6, the J gene TRBJ1-1, with D perhaps matching TRBD1 (5 bases). Trimming pared 0 bases from V and 5 bases from J, leaving 10 bases between. CDR3 length: 14 amino acids. Per germline, CDR1 MNHNY and CDR2 SVGAGI (reference sequence). The CDR3 is CASSYSGRATEAFF. In DNA form, the CDR3 reads TGTGCCAGCAGTTACTCGGGCAGGGCGACTGAAGCTTTCTTT.

The chain joins TRBV27 to TRBJ2-3; D perhaps matches TRBD1 (6 bases). The CDR3 is 11 amino acids. Per germline, CDR1 MNHEY and CDR2 SMNVEV (reference sequence). Trimming shortened V by 7 bases and J by 9 bases, and 11 bases separated the two germline ends. CDR3 coding DNA: TGTGCCAGCATTCTAGGGACAACGCAGTATTTT. Protein sequence: CASILGTTQYF.

The rearrangement links TRBV27 to TRBJ1-3; D is ambiguous. From germline, CDR1 is MNHEY and CDR2 SMNVEV (reference sequence). The CDR3 is 13 residues long. The V and J ends lost 6 bases and 2 bases respectively, with 8 bases between them. The CDR3 DNA sequence: TGTGCCAGCAGATCCGGAGCTGGAAACACCATATATTTT. Residues: CASRSGAGNTIYF.